This record covers a single TCR beta chain. The data were obtained in a study of blood T cell repertoires in COVID-19. The overall study: In each case, the material was cDNA or gDNA derived from T cells, B-cell-depleted T cells, or PBMCs.

During active infection, Seattle patients enrolled and were then monitored through disease. Source study methods: Estimated nucleated cell counts came from reference gene primer amplification. Only in-frame clones appear in the TCRdb table, and some are missing; sequencing was by immunoSEQ multiplex PCR. Clonal size and the V and J genes are those of that table, whereas D and trimming came from the DNA. Among about 120,000 clones listed, around 90% were seen once. This CDR3 has 15 residues. Germline values: CDR1 SGHRS, CDR2 YFSETQ. V lost 4 bases and J 0 bases, leaving 14 bases between the germline ends.

This receptor was identified in a woman aged 55-70 years with COVID-19, enrolled during active disease. Sequencing used peripheral blood. The V and J genes are TRBV5-1 and TRBJ2-7; D gene ambiguous. The CDR3: CASSPPDRSSYEQYF. The CDR3, as DNA: TGCGCCAGCAGCCCCCCCGACCGGAGCTCCTACGAGCAGTACTTC.